The 2 T cell receptor beta chains below come from one sample, sequenced in a study of radiotherapy plus CTLA-4 blockade in lung cancer. TCRdb's copy holds only in-frame clones and misses some; the assay was immunoSEQ multiplex PCR. The sample lists 45,000 to 55,000 clones, around 85% occurring once. Source: peripheral blood, taken from a patient treated with radiotherapy plus ipilimumab. All receptors come from a human donor with non-small cell lung cancer who had a partial response to radiotherapy plus ipilimumab.

The chain joins TRBV11-2 to TRBJ1-6, with D tentatively TRBD1 (6 bases). The ends were cut back, 4 bases at V and 14 bases at J, with 21 bases in the middle. This CDR3 is 15 amino acids long. Looked up from germline, CDR1 is SGHAT and CDR2 is FQNNGV. Written as DNA, the CDR3 is TGTGCCAGCAGCTCCCCGACAGGTGGGGAAAAGGCCCTCCACTTT. It specifies CASSSPTGGEKALHF.

The chain links TRBV7-2 to TRBJ1-1, with D possibly matching TRBD1 (5 bases). CDR3 length: 13 amino acids. Trimming left V 8 bases short and J 3 bases short, with 13 bases between. The germline CDR1 and CDR2 sequences are SGHTA and FQGNSA. For the CDR3, the DNA is TGTGCCAGCGGCAGGGTTAGTGACACTGAAGCTTTCTTT. Translating gives CASGRVSDTEAFF.